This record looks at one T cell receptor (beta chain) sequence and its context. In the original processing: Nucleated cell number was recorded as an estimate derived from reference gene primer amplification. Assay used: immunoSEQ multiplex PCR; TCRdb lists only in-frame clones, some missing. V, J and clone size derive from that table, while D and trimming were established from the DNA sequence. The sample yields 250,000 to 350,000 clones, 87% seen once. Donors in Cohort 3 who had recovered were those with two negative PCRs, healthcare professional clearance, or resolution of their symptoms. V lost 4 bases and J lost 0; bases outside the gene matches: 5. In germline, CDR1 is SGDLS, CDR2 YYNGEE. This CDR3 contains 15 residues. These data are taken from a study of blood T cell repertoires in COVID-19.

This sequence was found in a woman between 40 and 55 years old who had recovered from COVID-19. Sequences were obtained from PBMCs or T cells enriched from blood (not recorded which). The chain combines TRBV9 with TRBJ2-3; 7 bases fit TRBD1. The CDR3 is CASSSGGPSTDTQYF. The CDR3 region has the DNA TGTGCCAGCAGCTCAGGGGGACCTAGCACAGATACGCAGTATTTT.